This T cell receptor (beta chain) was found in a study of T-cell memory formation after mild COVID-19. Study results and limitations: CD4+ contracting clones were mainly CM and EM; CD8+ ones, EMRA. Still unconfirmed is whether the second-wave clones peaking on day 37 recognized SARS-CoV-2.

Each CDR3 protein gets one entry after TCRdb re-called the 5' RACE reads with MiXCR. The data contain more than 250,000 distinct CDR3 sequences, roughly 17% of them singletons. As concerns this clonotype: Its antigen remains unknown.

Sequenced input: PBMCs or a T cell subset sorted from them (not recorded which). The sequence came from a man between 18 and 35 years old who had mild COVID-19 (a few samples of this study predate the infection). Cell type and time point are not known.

In DNA, the CDR3 is TGTGCCAGCAGCTCAGGGCCATTTCTTAATTCACCCCTCCACTTT. It is translated as CASSSGPFLNSPLHF. The chain uses TRBV7-9 and TRBJ1-6; possibly TRBD1 for D (5 bases). The germline CDR1 and CDR2 sequences are SEHNR and FQNEAQ (reference sequence). This CDR3 has 15 residues. The V and J ends lost 4 bases and 6 bases respectively, with 13 bases between them.